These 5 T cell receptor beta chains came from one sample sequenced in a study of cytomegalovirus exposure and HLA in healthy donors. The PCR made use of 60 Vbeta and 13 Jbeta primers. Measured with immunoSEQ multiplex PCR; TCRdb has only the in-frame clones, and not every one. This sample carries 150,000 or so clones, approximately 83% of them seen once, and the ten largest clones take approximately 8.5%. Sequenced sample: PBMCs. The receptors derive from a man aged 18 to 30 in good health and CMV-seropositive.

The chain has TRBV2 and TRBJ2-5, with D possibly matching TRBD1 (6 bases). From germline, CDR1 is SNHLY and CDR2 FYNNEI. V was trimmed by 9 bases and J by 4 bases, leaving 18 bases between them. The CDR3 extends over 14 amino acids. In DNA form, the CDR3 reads TGTGCCAGGGCGGTGGGGGCACGGGGAGAGACCCAGTACTTC. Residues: CARAVGARGETQYF.

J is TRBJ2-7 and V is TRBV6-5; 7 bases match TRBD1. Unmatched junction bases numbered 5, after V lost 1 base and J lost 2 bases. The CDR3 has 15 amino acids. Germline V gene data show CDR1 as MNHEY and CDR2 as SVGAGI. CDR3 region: CASSYLGQSAYEQYF. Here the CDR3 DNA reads TGTGCCAGCAGTTACTTGGGACAGTCCGCCTACGAGCAGTACTTC.

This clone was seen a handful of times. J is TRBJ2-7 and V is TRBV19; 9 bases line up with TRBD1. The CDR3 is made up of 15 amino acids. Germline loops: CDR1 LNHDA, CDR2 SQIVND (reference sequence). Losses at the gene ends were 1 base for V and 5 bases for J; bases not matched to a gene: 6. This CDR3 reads CASSIVGTGRNEQYF. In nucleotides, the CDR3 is TGTGCCAGTAGTATAGTCGGGACAGGGCGAAACGAGCAGTACTTC.

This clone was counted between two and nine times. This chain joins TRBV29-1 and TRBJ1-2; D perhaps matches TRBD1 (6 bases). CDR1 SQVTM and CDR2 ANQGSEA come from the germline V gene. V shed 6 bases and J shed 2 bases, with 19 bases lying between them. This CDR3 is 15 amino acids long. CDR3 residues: CSVPLQDRDNYGYTF. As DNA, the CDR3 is TGCAGCGTCCCCCTGCAGGACAGAGACAACTATGGCTACACCTTC.

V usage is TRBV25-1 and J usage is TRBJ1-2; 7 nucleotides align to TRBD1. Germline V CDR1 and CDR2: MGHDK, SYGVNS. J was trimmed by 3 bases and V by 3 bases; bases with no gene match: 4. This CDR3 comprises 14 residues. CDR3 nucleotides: TGTGCCAGCAGTGAGATAGACAGGGACTATGGCTACACCTTC. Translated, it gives CASSEIDRDYGYTF.